These 21 T cell receptor beta chains originate from one sample sequenced in a study of T cells in Graves' hyperthyroidism and ophthalmopathy. RNA transcripts provided the source from which TCR beta CDR3 regions were amplified. The HTBI primer set drove a first-round RT-PCR of the TCR CDR3. TCRdb fed the multiplex PCR reads into MiXCR, producing one record per CDR3 protein. The sample comprises 450,000 to 500,000 distinct CDR3 sequences, 22% of which are singletons, and approximately 54% rests with the top ten. The source material was blood. The source of these receptors is a woman aged 70-85 years with Graves' ophthalmopathy.

This clonotype was seen a few times. The chain joins TRBV7-2 to TRBJ2-2, with 9 bases that match TRBD1. The CDR3 extends over 15 amino acids. V shed 6 bases and J 7 bases; nucleotides not matched to a gene: 9. Germline CDR1 reads SGHTA; CDR2 reads FQGNSA. As DNA, the CDR3 is TGTGCCAGCAGTTTCAACAGGGGGCGCCACGGGGAGCTGTTTTTT. It translates to CASSFNRGRHGELFF.

This clonotype was seen more than once but under ten times. The gene calls are TRBV6-5 and TRBJ2-7, with 8 bases matching TRBD1. J lost 7 bases, V lost 1 base, and 3 bases had no gene match. This CDR3 has 13 amino acids. Germline V gene sequence: CDR1 MNHEY, CDR2 SVGAGI. The CDR3 bases are TGTGCCAGCAGTTACTTAAGACAGGGGGAGCAGTACTTC. Protein product: CASSYLRQGEQYF.

This clonotype came up a few times. The chain carries TRBV19 and TRBJ1-5, with D possibly being TRBD1 (6 bases). V was trimmed by 5 bases and J by 0 bases, leaving 17 bases between them. Germline V gene data show CDR1 as LNHDA and CDR2 as SQIVND (reference sequence). There are 17 residues in the CDR3. CDR3 protein: CASSVPPGAYSNQPQHF. The CDR3 DNA reads as TGTGCCAGTAGTGTCCCCCCGGGGGCTTATAGCAATCAGCCCCAGCATTTT.

This chain links TRBV6-1 with TRBJ1-1; D gene ambiguous. The germline V gene encodes CDR1 MNHNS and CDR2 SASEGT. Trimming took off 4 bases at V and 5 bases at J, with 11 bases between the two ends. This CDR3 contains 13 residues. The CDR3 loop reads CASSGREGTEAFF. In DNA form, the CDR3 reads TGTGCCAGCAGTGGTAGGGAAGGTACTGAAGCTTTCTTT.

In this sample, this clonotype turned up once. The V gene is TRBV5-4, the J gene TRBJ1-5; D is undetermined. Trimming removed 0 bases at V and 1 base at J, with 11 bases between. This CDR3 region has 16 residues. Germline V gives CDR1 SGHNT, CDR2 YYREEE (reference sequence). The CDR3 protein is CASSLGGGRSNQPQHF. CDR3 DNA: TGTGCCAGCAGCTTGGGTGGAGGGAGAAGCAATCAGCCCCAGCATTTT.

This clonotype was counted only a few times. The rearrangement uses TRBV2 and TRBJ1-3; 8 nucleotides match TRBD1. This CDR3 is 15 amino acids long. V lost 3 bases to trimming and J lost 4 bases; unmatched junction nucleotides: 5. Germline CDR1 SNHLY, CDR2 FYNNEI. The CDR3 DNA reads TGTGCCAGCAGTGAGCAGGGGGCCCGGGGAAACACCATATATTTT. It is translated as CASSEQGARGNTIYF.

This clonotype has just a few counts. The chain has TRBV6-1 and TRBJ1-6; 9 bases align to TRBD1. The V gene's germline CDR1 is MNHNS and CDR2 SASEGT. The ends lost 7 bases at V and 9 bases at J; junction bases unmatched: 10. The CDR3 is made up of 15 amino acids. CDR3 loop: CASTESGQGGSPLHF. The CDR3 DNA sequence: TGTGCCAGCACCGAGTCGGGACAGGGCGGTTCACCCCTCCACTTT.

The chain links TRBV7-8 to TRBJ2-7, with 9 positions matching TRBD2. From germline, CDR1 is SGHVS and CDR2 FQNEAQ. The V segment lost 5 bases and the J segment 0 bases; nucleotides outside the gene matches: 20. The CDR3 extends over 20 amino acids. As DNA, the CDR3 is TGTGCCAGCAGCCCCTACCTCATCCCCGGGACTAGCCTAAGCTCCTACGAGCAGTACTTC. It specifies CASSPYLIPGTSLSSYEQYF.

Comment on this clonotype: A read error may account for a junction end that differs from germline. The genes are TRBV6-5 and TRBJ1-1; D gene ambiguous. Germline V gene sequence: CDR1 MNHEY, CDR2 SVGAGI. This CDR3 comprises 13 residues. CDR3 sequence (DNA): TGTGCCAGCAGTCACTCGGTTAAAACTGAAGCTTTCTTT. It yields the protein CASSHSVKTEAFF.

There are many counts of this clonotype. The genes are TRBV6-1 and TRBJ2-1; 11 bases map to TRBD1. Germline loops: CDR1 MNHNS, CDR2 SASEGT. V shed 7 bases and J 0 bases; nucleotides not matched to a gene: 17. CDR3 length: 20 residues. The CDR3 is CASTEGGQGAAFVSYNEQFF. CDR3 DNA sequence: TGTGCCAGCACCGAGGGAGGACAGGGGGCAGCTTTCGTCTCCTACAATGAGCAGTTCTTC.

The chain joins TRBV5-1 to TRBJ1-1; TRBD1 might be the D (5 bases). This CDR3 has 15 residues. V lost 4 bases, J lost 1 base, and 14 bases lay in between. Germline-derived CDR1 and CDR2 are SGHRS and YFSETQ. The CDR3, as DNA: TGCGCCAGCAGCGCTGTGGGACTCCAGAACACTGAAGCTTTCTTT. Translated: CASSAVGLQNTEAFF.

This chain links TRBV27 with TRBJ2-2, with 13 bases matching TRBD2. The CDR3 runs 18 residues. Germline V gene lookup returns CDR1 MNHEY and CDR2 SMNVEV (reference sequence). Germline trimming cut 4 bases from V and 5 bases from J; bases unmatched to any gene: 10. The CDR3 DNA follows: TGTGCCAGCAGTTGGACAGGCGGACTAGCGGGAGCGACCGGGGAGCTGTTTTTT. Protein: CASSWTGGLAGATGELFF.

This clonotype was seen ten or more times. This chain links TRBV18 with TRBJ2-5, with D possibly TRBD2 on 6 matching bases. Trimming stripped 8 bases from V and 5 bases from J, with 12 bases between. Germline values: CDR1 KGHSH, CDR2 LQKENI. This CDR3 is built from 12 residues. The CDR3 here is CASLGSGETQYF. CDR3 DNA: TGTGCCAGCCTCGGGAGTGGGGAGACCCAGTACTTC.

In this sample, this clonotype turned up a few times. V usage is TRBV24-1 and J usage is TRBJ2-3; 13 bases map to TRBD2. The J segment lost 10 bases and the V segment lost 7 bases, leaving 4 bases of the junction unmatched. Germline CDR1 is KGHDR and CDR2 is SFDVKD. This CDR3 spans 13 amino acids. In nucleotides, the CDR3 is TGTGCCACCAGAGGACTAGCGGGAGCCCCGCAGTATTTT. It is translated as CATRGLAGAPQYF.

This clonotype was seen a few times. V is TRBV6-2 or TRBV6-3 and J is TRBJ2-2; TRBD1 matches 7 bases. Losses at the gene ends were 2 bases for V and 5 bases for J; bases not matched to a gene: 5. The germline CDR1 and CDR2 sequences are MNHEY and SVGEGT. The CDR3 sequence is 15 residues long. CDR3 in DNA: TGTGCCAGCAGTTACATGGAACAGGGGACCGGGGAGCTGTTTTTT. Its translation: CASSYMEQGTGELFF.

In this sample, this clonotype turned up a few times. The rearrangement uses TRBV20-1 and TRBJ2-3, with no clear D. V was clipped by 5 bases and J by 6 bases, with 9 bases between them. The V gene's germline CDR1 is DFQATT and CDR2 SNEGSKA (reference sequence). This CDR3 region has 11 residues. The CDR3 protein is CSAPFGDTQYF. The CDR3 DNA is TGCAGTGCTCCCTTTGGGGATACGCAGTATTTT.

This chain joins TRBV3-1 and TRBJ2-1; TRBD2 agrees at 9 bases. Germline assignment: CDR1 LGHDT and CDR2 YNNKEL (reference sequence). V lost 4 bases, J lost 2 bases, and 6 bases stayed unmatched. The CDR3 extends over 16 amino acids. CDR3 protein: CASSLISGRTYNEQFF. DNA for the CDR3: TGTGCCAGCAGCCTGATAAGCGGGAGGACCTACAATGAGCAGTTCTTC.

This clonotype was seen ten or more times. This rearrangement joins TRBV7-2 to TRBJ2-2, with D perhaps matching TRBD2 (6 bases). The germline gives CDR1 SGHTA, CDR2 FQGNSA. CDR3 length equals 15 residues. V was trimmed by 3 bases and J by 5 bases, leaving 13 bases between them. CDR3 sequence: CASSFRTTGTGELFF. In nucleotides, the CDR3 is TGTGCCAGCAGCTTTCGGACTACGGGTACCGGGGAGCTGTTTTTT.

The rearrangement uses TRBV5-4 and TRBJ2-4, with D perhaps TRBD1 or TRBD2 (5 bases each). CDR1 and CDR2 (germline): SGHNT, YYREEE (reference sequence). This CDR3 has 15 amino acids. V was trimmed by 0 bases and J by 2 bases, leaving 9 bases between them. CDR3 region: CASSLVGGSKNIQYF. The DNA for the CDR3 is TGTGCCAGCAGCTTGGTTGGGGGTTCCAAAAACATTCAGTACTTC.

This chain uses TRBV28 with TRBJ1-6; no definite D call. CDR1 and CDR2 (germline): MDHEN, SYDVKM. V gave up 5 bases and J gave up 7 bases, with 15 bases separating them. The CDR3 sequence is 15 residues long. CDR3 in amino acids: CASSPATLQNSPLHF. In DNA, the CDR3 is TGTGCCAGCAGTCCCGCGACACTCCAAAATTCACCCCTCCACTTT. The full variable domain, in which reference TRBV28 and TRBJ1-6 provide the parts outside the CDR3, is DVKVTQSSRYLVKRTGEKVFLECVQDMDHENMFWYRQDPGLGLRLIYFSYDVKMKEKGDIPEGYSVSREKKERFSLILESASTNQTSMYLCASSPATLQNSPLHFGNGTRLTVT.

This clonotype was picked up many times. The V call is TRBV20-1, the J call TRBJ1-1, with 9 nucleotides matching TRBD1. Germline trimming cut 6 bases from V and 8 bases from J; bases unmatched to any gene: 7. The CDR3 length is 12 residues. The germline V gene has CDR1 DFQATT and CDR2 SNEGSKA (reference sequence). The CDR3 spells CSARDRAREAFF. CDR3 nucleotide sequence: TGCAGTGCGCGGGACAGGGCCCGAGAAGCTTTCTTT.